The T cell receptor (beta chain) described here comes from a study of blood T cell repertoires in COVID-19. Background on the study: Whether acute or convalescent, the COVID-19 samples came from the United States, Italy and Spain. PBMCs, B-cell-depleted T cells, or T cells were the source of the cDNA or gDNA that made up the material.

In the original workflow: By means of reference gene primer amplification, nucleated cell counts were estimated. The data were produced by immunoSEQ multiplex PCR, yet TCRdb's version contains in-frame clones alone and is incomplete. The DNA gave D and trimming, while V, J and clone size come from that table. The table shows 60,000 to 80,000 clones, with approximately 88% occurring only once. Trimming stripped 3 bases from V and 3 bases from J, with 12 bases between. The CDR3 totals 14 residues. Per the germline V gene, CDR1 is KGHSH and CDR2 is LQKENI. The chain carries TRBV18 and TRBJ2-7; maybe TRBD2 (5 bases). Sample: peripheral blood. The source is a man in his forties or fifties with active COVID-19. The CDR3 spells CASSPVTAGYEQYF. For the CDR3, the DNA is TGTGCCAGCTCACCCGTAACTGCGGGCTACGAGCAGTACTTC.